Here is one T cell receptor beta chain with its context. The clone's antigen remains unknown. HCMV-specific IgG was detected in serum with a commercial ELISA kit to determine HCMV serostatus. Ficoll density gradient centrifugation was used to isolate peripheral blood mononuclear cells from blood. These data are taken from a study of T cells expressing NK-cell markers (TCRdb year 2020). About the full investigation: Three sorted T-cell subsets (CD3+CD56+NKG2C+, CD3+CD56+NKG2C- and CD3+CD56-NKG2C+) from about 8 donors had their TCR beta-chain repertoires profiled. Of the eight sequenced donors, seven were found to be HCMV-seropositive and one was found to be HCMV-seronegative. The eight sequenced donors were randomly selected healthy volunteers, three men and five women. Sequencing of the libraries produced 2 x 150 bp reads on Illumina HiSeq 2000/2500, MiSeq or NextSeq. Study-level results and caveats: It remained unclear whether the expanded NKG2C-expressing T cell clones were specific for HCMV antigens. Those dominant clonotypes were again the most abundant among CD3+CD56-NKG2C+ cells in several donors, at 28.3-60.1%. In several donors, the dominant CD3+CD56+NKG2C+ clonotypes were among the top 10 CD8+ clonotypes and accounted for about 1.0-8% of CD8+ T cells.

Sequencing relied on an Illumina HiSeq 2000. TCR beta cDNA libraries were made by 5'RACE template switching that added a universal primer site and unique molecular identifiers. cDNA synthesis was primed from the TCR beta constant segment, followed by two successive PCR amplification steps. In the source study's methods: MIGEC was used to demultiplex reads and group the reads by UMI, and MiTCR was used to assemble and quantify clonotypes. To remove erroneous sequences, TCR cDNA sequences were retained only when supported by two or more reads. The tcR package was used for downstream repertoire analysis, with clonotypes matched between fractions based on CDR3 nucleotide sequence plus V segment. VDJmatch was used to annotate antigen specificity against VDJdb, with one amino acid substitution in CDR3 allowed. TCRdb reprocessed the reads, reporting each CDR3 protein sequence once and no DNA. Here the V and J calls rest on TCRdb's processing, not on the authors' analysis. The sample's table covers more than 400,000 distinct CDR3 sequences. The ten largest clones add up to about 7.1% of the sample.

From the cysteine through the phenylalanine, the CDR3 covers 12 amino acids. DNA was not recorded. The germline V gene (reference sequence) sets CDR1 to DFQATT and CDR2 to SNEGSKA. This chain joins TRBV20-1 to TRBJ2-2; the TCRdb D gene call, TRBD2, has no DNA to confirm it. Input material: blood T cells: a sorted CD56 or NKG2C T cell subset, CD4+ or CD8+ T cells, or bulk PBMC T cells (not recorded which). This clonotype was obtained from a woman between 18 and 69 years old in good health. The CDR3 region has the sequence CSSGDNTGELFF.